This T cell receptor (beta chain) stems from a study of cytomegalovirus exposure and HLA in healthy donors (dated by TCRdb to 2016 to 2017). In the study overall: According to an earlier analysis of 587 of the donors, roughly 180 million T cells yielded 90 million to 140 million unique TCR beta sequences and approximately 280 Gb of sequence data. Roughly 300 gigabases of sequencing data and tens of millions of unique TCR sequences were included in an early release covering roughly 600 HLA-typed donors. Of the roughly 400 genotyped donors, less than 85% were placed in the genetic ancestry cluster associated with self-reported Caucasian donors. The study was designed to test whether signatures of past pathogen exposure could be identified by cataloging public T cell receptors. The study used immunosequencing to profile the T cell repertoires of around 600 subjects and linked those repertoires to cytomegalovirus serostatus. In addition to the first cohort of approximately 670 subjects, a separate validation cohort of around 110 different subjects was used. The study combined high-throughput TCR immunosequencing, statistical association of individual TCRs with disease status, and machine learning to predict cytomegalovirus infection status. A later analysis re-examined previously published TCR beta repertoires from just over 650 donors and added high-resolution HLA genotyping to investigate patterns of TCR occurrence. Rather than drawing on any new phenotypic data, the later analysis identified candidate immune exposures from TCR beta sequences and the way those sequences occurred across donors. To decide whether each TCR beta V gene segment behaved as functional or pseudogenic, an earlier analysis of some 600 of the donors relied on high-throughput TCR beta sequencing. Donor age, sex, ethnicity and CMV serostatus were compiled alongside the repertoire data. A later genetic analysis took genome-wide SNP genotypes for about 65% of the roughly 670 donors and used that subset as a discovery cohort. All discovery cohort repertoires had been generated on a single sequencing platform. Both class I and class II loci were covered by HLA typing, at four-digit resolution. Typing coverage varied by locus: roughly 620-640 donors for A, B, C, DRB1 and DQB1; under 550 for DQA1; more than 600 for DPA1; around 490 for DPB1. Roughly five DR-DQ haplotypes were treated as single units for association and clustering because of strong linkage in the cohort. Among around 400 genotyped donors of the cohort, an average of around 250,000 unique TCR beta nucleotide sequences was sequenced per donor, of which about 19% were non-productive.

To note about this clone: What this receptor recognizes is not known. No much larger clone exists at a distance of one base, and base qualities are not known.

The cohort was made up of 650 to 700 healthy bone marrow donors. At the time of sampling, all cohort members were nominally healthy, though unrecorded immune exposures were likely present. Of the approximately 700 cohort members, approximately 300 had positive CMV serostatus and roughly 330 had negative CMV serostatus, and CMV serostatus was not recorded for the donor. A peripheral blood sample was collected from each donor, and TCR beta sequencing was performed on peripheral blood mononuclear cells. The Qiagen DNeasy Blood Extraction Kit was used to extract genomic DNA from the blood cell samples. CDR1 is given as SGHNT and CDR2 as YENEEA, both from the germline V gene. The CDR3 has 15 amino acids, counting the end cysteine and phenylalanine. This entry keeps only the CDR3 DNA: 45 bases, framed from base 1. Relative to germline, V is missing 3 bases and J is missing 4 bases, with 6 bases of the junction outside any gene match.

Library preparation employed the immunoSEQ multiplex PCR assay. The multiplex PCR relied on a mix of 60 forward primers for TCR Vbeta segments and 13 reverse primers for TCR Jbeta segments. The CDR3 region of rearranged TCR beta genes was amplified from genomic DNA with a multiplex PCR assay. The Illumina HiSeq System was used to sequence the amplified TCR beta libraries as 87-base-pair reads. Turning to the authors' computational methods: In a later analysis, around 80 million unique TCR beta chains were counted across the roughly 670 repertoires, and about 10 million of these chains were shared by at least two donors. Raw reads were error-corrected and collapsed into unique sequences with a nearest-neighbor algorithm that merged closely related sequences to remove PCR and sequencing errors. V, D and J gene segments were assigned by aligning CDR3 sequences to IMGT reference sequences. For a sequence to be retained, a match of at least six nucleotides to both a V gene segment and a J gene segment was required. Rearrangements were classified as productive when the CDR3 lacked stop codons and remained in frame with V and J, and all other rearrangements were classified as non-productive. CDR3 was defined according to IMGT convention as the region running from the second conserved V-encoded cysteine to the conserved J-encoded phenylalanine. The earlier analysis of approximately 590 of the donors excluded any sequence lacking an unambiguous match to a single V gene segment. In an earlier analysis of 450 to 700 of the donors, V segments were called functional above 56.7% productive rearrangements and were called segregating when the between-donor standard deviation exceeded 5%. A statistical classification framework was developed to diagnose cytomegalovirus status using the catalog of TCR beta chain sequences. A later analysis assigned V and J genes by comparing TCR nucleotide sequences with IMGT/GENE-DB human TR gene sequences. In a later analysis, CDR3 sequences and most-parsimonious VDJ recombination scenarios were assigned using the TCRdist pipeline. A later analysis defined each TCR beta chain by its CDR3 amino acid sequence plus V-gene family, and excluded reads lacking a unique V-gene family. As a way to deal with suspected cross-contamination and a sequencing artifact, a later analysis dropped 500 to 700 nucleotide sequences that were highly shared and had low generation probability. A later analysis calculated a clonal expansion index for each public chain from normalized within-repertoire ranks of inferred template counts. In a later analysis, generation probabilities were computed using a VDJ recombination model fitted to out-of-frame rearrangements, and the results were checked against IGoR. In a later analysis, TCR-TCR, TCR-HLA and TCR-CMV co-occurrence was scored with hypergeometric tests, and a repertoire-size bias correction was applied to TCR pairs. In a later analysis, false discovery rates were estimated by permuting HLA or CMV assignments 20 times. A later analysis grouped co-occurring TCRs with DBSCAN, adding TCRdist sequence similarity when clustering within HLA-allele-positive subsets. Repertoires with fewer than 30,000 or more than 120,000 public chains, plus five repertoires with anomalous nucleotide sharing, were excluded from co-occurrence clustering. TCRdb took this table from immuneACCESS and kept in-frame rearrangements with V and J called. Such tables lack part of the clones; where checked against another copy, unresolved V genes explain under half of the gap, and the rest is unexplained. From that table come the V and J calls and clone size; the DNA was used to work out D and trimming. The sample table contains some 170,000 clones; only one count was recorded for 55% to 75% of them. The ten largest clones take up less than 2.5% of the sample.

Beyond this particular receptor, the publication reports: For the cohort, immune exposure information was limited to CMV serostatus. Presence/absence analyses assumed roughly uniform sequencing depth across donors, an assumption that may not hold. Several of the top co-occurrence clusters appeared to be linked to parvovirus B19, influenza, CMV and Epstein-Barr virus, according to a later analysis. In the study, around 150 TCR beta chains were listed as associated with cytomegalovirus. Across donors, most TCR sequences were observed very rarely, whereas some public TCRs were present in many individuals. Some IMGT-functional V segments, including TRBV6-2 and TRBV6-3, could not be told apart with the 87-base-pair reads, so those segments were excluded. Correlated functional status among segregating V segments might reflect linkage disequilibrium, but an unknown experimental factor could not be ruled out. A group of highly shared sequence variants was considered likely to be a technical artifact of the sequencing pipeline. Because HLA typing was unavailable for some donors at each locus, only the typed subset was used in association tests. An earlier analysis of approximately 600 of the donors showed that most TCR beta V segments appeared in productive rearrangements either about 87% or about 30% of the time, which broadly matched IMGT annotations. When HLA alleles, especially DR and DQ, strongly co-occurred, attributing TCR associations to individual alleles was difficult. A few of the identified cytomegalovirus-associated TCR beta chains were confirmed in vitro to be specific for cytomegalovirus antigens. Some 16 rarely observed V segments, including chromosome 9 orphons, were excluded from the earlier analysis of several hundred of the donors because counts were too low. In a later genetic analysis, fewer N-insertions in productive TCRs were reported among donors in an Asian-associated ancestry cluster than the roughly 700-donor mean. A further reported finding was that TCR beta sequences accurately predicted the HLA-A and HLA-B alleles for most subjects in the first cohort. Specific HLA alleles were associated with around 18,000 TCR beta sequences at a false discovery rate of 0.05 in a later analysis. The classifier was reported to diagnose cytomegalovirus status with high specificity and sensitivity in both the original cohort and the validation cohort. A later analysis found that most CMV-associated TCR beta chains appeared HLA-restricted, with HLA associations seemingly driven largely by CMV exposure. In a later genetic analysis, a missense DCLRE1C variant was associated with V-gene and J-gene trimming of TCR beta chains, and the association was replicated in an independent cohort. In a later analysis, the rate of TCR association differed among HLA loci, with DRB1 alleles having the most associated TCRs and HLA-C alleles having the fewest. Only TCR beta chains were sequenced in this cohort, and the absence of alpha or paired-chain data limited detectable features. It was suggested by the authors that the approach could potentially be generalized to other disease states and immunological phenotypes. A later analysis found that HLA-associated TCR beta chains were more clonally expanded and had lower generation probabilities than equally common non-associated chains.

This TCR derives from a human donor in good health. Recombination joined TRBV11-3 with TRBJ1-1; 9 central bases correspond to TRBD1. Sequences were obtained from PBMCs. The CDR3 reads as follows: CASSLSGTGSTEAFF. The sequence in DNA is TGTGCCAGCAGCTTGTCCGGGACAGGGAGCACTGAAGCTTTCTTT.